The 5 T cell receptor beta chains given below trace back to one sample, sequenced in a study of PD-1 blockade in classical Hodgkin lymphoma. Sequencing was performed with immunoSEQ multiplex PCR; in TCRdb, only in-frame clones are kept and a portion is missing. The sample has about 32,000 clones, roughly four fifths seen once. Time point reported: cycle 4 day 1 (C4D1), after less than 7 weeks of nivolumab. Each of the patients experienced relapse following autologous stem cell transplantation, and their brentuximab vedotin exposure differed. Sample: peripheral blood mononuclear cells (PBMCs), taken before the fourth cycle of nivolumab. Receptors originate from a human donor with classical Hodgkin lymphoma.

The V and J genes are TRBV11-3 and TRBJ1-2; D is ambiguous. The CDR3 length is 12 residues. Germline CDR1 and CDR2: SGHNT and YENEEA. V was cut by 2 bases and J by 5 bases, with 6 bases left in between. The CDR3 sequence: CASSLREYGYTF. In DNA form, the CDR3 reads TGTGCCAGCAGCTTAAGAGAGTATGGCTACACCTTC.

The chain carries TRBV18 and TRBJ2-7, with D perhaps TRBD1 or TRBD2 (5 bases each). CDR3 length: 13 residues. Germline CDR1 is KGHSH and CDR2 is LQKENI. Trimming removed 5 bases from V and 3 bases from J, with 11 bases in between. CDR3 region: CASSLGRNYEQYF. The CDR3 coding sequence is TGTGCCAGCTCATTGGGACGGAACTACGAGCAGTACTTC.

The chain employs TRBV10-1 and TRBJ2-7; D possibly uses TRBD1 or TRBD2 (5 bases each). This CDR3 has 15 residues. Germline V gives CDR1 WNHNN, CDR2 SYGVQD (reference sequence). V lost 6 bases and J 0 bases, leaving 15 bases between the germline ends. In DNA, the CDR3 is TGCGCCAGCAGAGCCGGGACCCCGAGCTCCTACGAGCAGTACTTC. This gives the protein CASRAGTPSSYEQYF.

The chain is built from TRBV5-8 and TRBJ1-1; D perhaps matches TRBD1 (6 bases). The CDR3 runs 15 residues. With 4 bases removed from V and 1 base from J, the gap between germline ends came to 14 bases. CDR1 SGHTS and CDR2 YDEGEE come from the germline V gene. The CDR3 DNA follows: TGTGCCAGCAGCCGAGGGGGGGGTGCGAACACTGAAGCTTTCTTT. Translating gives CASSRGGGANTEAFF.

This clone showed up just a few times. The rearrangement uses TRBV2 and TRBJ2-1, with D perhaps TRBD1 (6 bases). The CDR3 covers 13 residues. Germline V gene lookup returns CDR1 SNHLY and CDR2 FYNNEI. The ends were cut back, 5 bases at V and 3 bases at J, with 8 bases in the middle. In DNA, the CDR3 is TGTGCCAGCAGTCGGACAGTCTACAATGAGCAGTTCTTC. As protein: CASSRTVYNEQFF.